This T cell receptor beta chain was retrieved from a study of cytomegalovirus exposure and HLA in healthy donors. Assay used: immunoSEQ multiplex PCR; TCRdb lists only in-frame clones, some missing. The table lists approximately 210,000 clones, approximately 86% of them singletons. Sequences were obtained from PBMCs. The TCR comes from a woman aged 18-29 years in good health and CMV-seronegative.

The CDR3 region is CASSRPGLAAYEQYF. DNA of the CDR3: TGTGCCAGCAGTAGACCGGGACTAGCGGCTTACGAGCAGTACTTC. The chain combines TRBV28 with TRBJ2-7; 11 bases align to TRBD2. Trimming cost V 5 bases and J 4 bases; bases outside gene matches: 7. Germline-derived CDR1 and CDR2 are MDHEN and SYDVKM. The CDR3 contains 15 residues.